The clone carrying this T cell receptor beta chain has at least ten counts. Its antigen remains unidentified. CDR3 length: 15 residues. After removal of 4 bases from V and 1 base from J, the junction contained 4 bases not matched to a gene. The germline CDR1 and CDR2 sequences are MDHEN and SYDVKM. The record originates from a study of early T cells in non-severe SARS-CoV-2 infection. Study context: Sequencing input comprised bulk RNA from unsorted whole blood; chain pairing was not available. General study results and limits: The VDJdb matching leaned toward anti-spike CD8 responses and overlooked private and CD4 specificities.

Attached unique molecular identifiers marked individual cDNA molecules. TCRdb itself ran the 5' RACE reads through MiXCR, one entry per CDR3 protein. The repertoire holds some 80,000 distinct CDR3 sequences, with 8.5% to 12% as singletons. Specimen: whole blood, collected at baseline. The TCR sequence derives from an adult who was a healthcare worker with PCR-confirmed SARS-CoV-2 infection or an uninfected control (not recorded which). V usage is TRBV28 and J usage is TRBJ2-5; 9 nucleotides align to TRBD1. CDR3 loop: CASSSQTGGQETQYF. The CDR3 DNA is TGTGCCAGCAGTTCCCAGACAGGGGGCCAAGAGACCCAGTACTTC.